These 11 T cell receptor beta chains came from one sample sequenced in a study of blood T cell repertoires in COVID-19. Some clones are missing from TCRdb's copy, which holds only in-frame ones; the method was immunoSEQ multiplex PCR. The table includes tens of thousands of clones, 70% to 90% detected once. The sample consisted of peripheral blood. The receptors derive from a man aged 50 or older with active COVID-19.

This chain links TRBV13 with TRBJ2-7; 12 bases agree with TRBD2. The junction had 3 bases not matched to a gene; V was cut back by 4 bases and J by 5 bases. This CDR3 is 14 amino acids long. From germline, CDR1 is PRHDT and CDR2 FYEKMQ (reference sequence). CDR3 sequence: CASSSGLAGHEQYF. As DNA, the CDR3 is TGTGCCAGCAGCTCGGGACTAGCGGGCCACGAGCAGTACTTC.

As for this clone: This sample includes further DNA sequences coding for the same CDR3. The chain recombines TRBV7-3 with TRBJ2-5; D is unresolved. This CDR3 is built from 13 residues. Germline CDR1 is SGHTA and CDR2 is FQGTGA. V lost 3 bases, J lost 1 base, and 6 bases lay in between. The CDR3: CASSFGSQETQYF. CDR3 sequence (DNA): TGTGCCAGCAGCTTCGGTAGCCAAGAGACCCAGTACTTC.

The chain recombines TRBV5-4 with TRBJ2-3; 10 nucleotides match TRBD2. Germline CDR1 reads SGHNT; CDR2 reads YYREEE (reference sequence). V shed 0 bases, J shed 3 bases, and the junction held 1 base outside the gene matches. The CDR3 sequence is 15 residues long. CDR3 bases: TGTGCCAGCAGCTTGGGTAGCGGGAGGACAGATACGCAGTATTTT. It codes for CASSLGSGRTDTQYF.

The chain joins TRBV11-2 to TRBJ2-7, with D perhaps matching TRBD1 (5 bases). Germline loops: CDR1 SGHAT, CDR2 FQNNGV. Trimming shortened V by 0 bases and J by 4 bases, and 10 bases separated the two germline ends. The CDR3 covers 14 residues. CDR3 amino acids: CASSLDTGLYEQYF. CDR3 in DNA: TGTGCCAGCAGCTTAGACACAGGATTATACGAGCAGTACTTC.

The V call is TRBV6-6, the J call TRBJ2-2; D might be TRBD2 (6 bases). V lost 4 bases and J 7 bases, leaving 13 bases between the germline ends. CDR3 length: 14 residues. The germline V gene has CDR1 MNHNY and CDR2 SVGAGI (reference sequence). CDR3 residues: CASSLTGEVGELFF. In nucleotides, the CDR3 is TGTGCCAGCAGTTTGACGGGAGAAGTCGGGGAGCTGTTTTTT.

This clone turned up a few times. V usage is TRBV5-6 and J usage is TRBJ1-2; the match to TRBD1 covers 7 bases. Losses at the gene ends were 3 bases for V and 2 bases for J; bases not matched to a gene: 4. CDR3 size: 14 residues. Germline lookup yields CDR1 SGHDT and CDR2 YYEEEE. The DNA for the CDR3 is TGTGCCAGCAGCTGGGACAGTACGAACTATGGCTACACCTTC. Its translation: CASSWDSTNYGYTF.

The V call is TRBV27, the J call TRBJ2-1; 10 nucleotides match TRBD1. The CDR3 is 17 amino acids. V lost 7 bases to trimming and J lost 6 bases; unmatched junction nucleotides: 15. CDR1 and CDR2 (germline): MNHEY, SMNVEV (reference sequence). Here the CDR3 DNA reads TGTGCCAGCACCCACCCGACCGGGACAGGGGTAGCCAATGAGCAGTTCTTC. Protein: CASTHPTGTGVANEQFF.

This sequence joins TRBV5-4 and TRBJ1-1; D possibly corresponds to TRBD1 (6 bases). V dropped 4 bases and J dropped 3 bases, with 13 bases sitting between them. The CDR3 spans 14 residues. The germline V gene has CDR1 SGHNT and CDR2 YYREEE (reference sequence). The CDR3 loop is CASSRGQRDTEAFF. DNA for the CDR3: TGTGCCAGCAGCCGAGGACAGAGGGACACTGAAGCTTTCTTT.

J is TRBJ1-1 and V is TRBV6-5; 12 positions match TRBD1. Germline V gives CDR1 MNHEY, CDR2 SVGAGI. This CDR3 contains 15 residues. V lost 5 bases to trimming and J lost 5 bases; unmatched junction nucleotides: 6. The CDR3 is CASSRGTGGGTEAFF. The CDR3 bases are TGTGCCAGCAGTCGCGGGACAGGGGGCGGAACTGAAGCTTTCTTT.

V and J are TRBV6-4 and TRBJ2-6; no firm D call. Trimming removed 4 bases from V and 3 bases from J, with 13 bases in between. This CDR3 has 16 residues. Germline V lookup: CDR1 MRHNA, CDR2 SNTAGT. CDR3 in DNA: TGTGCCAGCAGTGCGAACAGTCAAAGTGGGGCCAACGTCCTGACTTTC. This translates into CASSANSQSGANVLTF.

This chain uses TRBV6-2 or TRBV6-3 with TRBJ1-2; a possible D gene is TRBD1 (5 bases). V shed 5 bases and J shed 8 bases, with 15 bases lying between them. The CDR3 sequence is 13 residues long. CDR1 and CDR2 (germline): MNHEY, SVGEGT. CDR3 DNA sequence: TGTGCCAGCAGTACCTCAAGGGGCGAGGGCTACACCTTC. Protein: CASSTSRGEGYTF.